This T cell receptor (beta chain) was captured in a study of regulatory T cells in long-lasting Graves disease. Study observations and caveats: Preferential use of TRBV28, TRBJ1-2 and TRBJ2-5 was seen in persistent disease.

Through Arm-PCR of CDR3 regions and iRepertoire HTBI primers, TCR beta libraries were built. Via MiXCR, TCRdb re-called the multiplex PCR reads, giving one row per CDR3 protein. The sample shows 350,000 to 400,000 distinct CDR3 sequences, 15% to 20% of them seen only once. Specified time point: newly diagnosed GD, antithyroid drugs for less than 3 months. The TCR library was made from RNA extracted from PBMCs. The CDR3 spans 12 residues. Trimming shortened V by 4 bases and J by 10 bases, and 11 bases separated the two germline ends. CDR1 and CDR2 (germline): SGHTS, YDEGEE. This clonotype was recorded at least ten times. Its matching antigen is unknown. This sample also belongs to another study, concerning T cells in Graves' hyperthyroidism and ophthalmopathy.

The sample in question was peripheral blood mononuclear cells (PBMCs), obtained at new diagnosis, from a patient treated with antithyroid drugs. This sequence originates from a young woman with Graves disease. The chain is built from TRBV5-8 and TRBJ1-4, with TRBD1 as a possible D gene (5 bases). The CDR3 here is CASSPTGGKLFF. The CDR3 DNA follows: TGTGCCAGCAGCCCGACGGGGGGAAAACTGTTTTTT.